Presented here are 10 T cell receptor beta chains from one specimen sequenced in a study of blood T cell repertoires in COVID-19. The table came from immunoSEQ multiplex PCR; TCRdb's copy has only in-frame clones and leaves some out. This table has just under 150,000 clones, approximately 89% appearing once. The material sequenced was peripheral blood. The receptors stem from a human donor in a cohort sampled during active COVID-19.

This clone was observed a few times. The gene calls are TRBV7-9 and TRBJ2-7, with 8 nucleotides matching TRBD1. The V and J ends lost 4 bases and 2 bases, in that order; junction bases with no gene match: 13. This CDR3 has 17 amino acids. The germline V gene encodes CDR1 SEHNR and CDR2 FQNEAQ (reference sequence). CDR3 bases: TGTGCCAGCAGCTCGACAGGGGACCCAAAGGACCCCTACGAGCAGTACTTC. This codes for CASSSTGDPKDPYEQYF.

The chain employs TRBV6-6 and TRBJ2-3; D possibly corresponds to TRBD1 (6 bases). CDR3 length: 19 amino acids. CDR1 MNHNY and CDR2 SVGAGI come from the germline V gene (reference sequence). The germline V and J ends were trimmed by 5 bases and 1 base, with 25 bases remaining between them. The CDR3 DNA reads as TGTGCCAGCAGTCTGAACCGGGGCGTGAGGGGGAGCGGCACAGATACGCAGTATTTT. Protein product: CASSLNRGVRGSGTDTQYF.

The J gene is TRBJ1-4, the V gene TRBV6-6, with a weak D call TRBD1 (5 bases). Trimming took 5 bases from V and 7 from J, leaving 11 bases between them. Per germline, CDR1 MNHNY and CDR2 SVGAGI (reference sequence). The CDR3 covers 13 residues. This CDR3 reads CASSRTGGEKLFF. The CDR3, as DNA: TGTGCCAGCAGTCGGACCGGGGGTGAAAAACTGTTTTTT.

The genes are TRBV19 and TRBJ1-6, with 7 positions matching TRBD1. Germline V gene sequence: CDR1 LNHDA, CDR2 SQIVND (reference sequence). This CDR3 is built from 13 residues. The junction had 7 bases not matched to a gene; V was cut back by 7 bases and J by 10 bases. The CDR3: CASTLGGGSPLHF. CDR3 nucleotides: TGTGCCAGTACCTTAGGGGGCGGATCACCCCTCCACTTT. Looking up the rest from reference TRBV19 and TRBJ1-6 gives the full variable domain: DGGITQSPKYLFRKEGQNVTLSCEQNLNHDAMYWYRQDPGQGLRLIYYSQIVNDFQKGDIAEGYSVSREKKESFPLTVTSAQKNPTAFYLCASTLGGGSPLHFGNGTRLTVT.

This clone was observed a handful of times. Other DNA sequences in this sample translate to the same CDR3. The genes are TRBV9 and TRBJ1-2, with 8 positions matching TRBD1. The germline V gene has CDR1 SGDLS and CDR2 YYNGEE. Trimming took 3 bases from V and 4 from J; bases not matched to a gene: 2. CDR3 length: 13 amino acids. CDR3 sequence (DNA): TGTGCCAGCAGCGCCGGGACAGGCTATGGCTACACCTTC. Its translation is CASSAGTGYGYTF.

The CDR3 region is CASGASRRTEAFF. In DNA form, the CDR3 reads TGCGCCAGCGGGGCCTCCCGTCGCACTGAAGCTTTCTTT. This chain joins TRBV5-1 and TRBJ1-1; D may be TRBD1 (5 bases). The germline V and J ends were trimmed by 7 bases and 4 bases, with 14 bases remaining between them. CDR1 and CDR2 from the germline V gene are SGHRS and YFSETQ. The CDR3 contains 13 residues.

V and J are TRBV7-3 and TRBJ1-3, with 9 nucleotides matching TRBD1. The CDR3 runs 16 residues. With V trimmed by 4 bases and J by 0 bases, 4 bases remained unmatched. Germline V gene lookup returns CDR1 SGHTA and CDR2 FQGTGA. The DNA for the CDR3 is TGTGCCAGCAGCTATGACAGGGGGAGCTCTGGAAACACCATATATTTT. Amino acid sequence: CASSYDRGSSGNTIYF.

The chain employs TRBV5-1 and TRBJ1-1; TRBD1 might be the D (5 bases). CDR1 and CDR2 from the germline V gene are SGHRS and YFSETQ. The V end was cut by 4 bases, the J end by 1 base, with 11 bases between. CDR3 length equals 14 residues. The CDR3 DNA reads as TGCGCCAGCAGCCGTGACAGAACGAACACTGAAGCTTTCTTT. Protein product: CASSRDRTNTEAFF.

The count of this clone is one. For the CDR3, the DNA is TGTGCCAGCAGTTACTCCGGGACAGGGAGGGGTCGCTACGAGCAGTACTTC. Protein: CASSYSGTGRGRYEQYF. The chain has TRBV6-2 or TRBV6-3 and TRBJ2-7, with 9 bases aligning to TRBD1. The ends lost 0 bases at V and 3 bases at J; junction bases unmatched: 9. The CDR3 length is 17 residues. CDR1 and CDR2 from the germline V gene are MNHEY and SVGEGT.

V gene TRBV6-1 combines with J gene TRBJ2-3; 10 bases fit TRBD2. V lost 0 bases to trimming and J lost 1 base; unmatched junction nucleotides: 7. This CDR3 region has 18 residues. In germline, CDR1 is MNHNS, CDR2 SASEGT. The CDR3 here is CASSEAGLAGVGTDTQYF. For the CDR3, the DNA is TGTGCCAGCAGTGAAGCTGGGCTAGCGGGGGTCGGCACAGATACGCAGTATTTT.